This TCR beta chain was sequenced for a study of blood T cells in healthy people across ages. The second PCR ran roughly 7 to 12 cycles with a sample-barcoded 5' primer and J-beta primers. TCRdb redid the calling of the 5' RACE reads with MiXCR, one entry per CDR3 protein. The sample lists over 1,300,000 distinct CDR3 sequences; around 59% were seen once. This CDR3 has 13 amino acids. Germline V gene sequence: CDR1 SGHTA, CDR2 FQGNSA. V lost 4 bases to trimming and J lost 3 bases, with 9 bases between them. Specimen: blood. The chain recombines TRBV7-2 with TRBJ1-2; perhaps TRBD1 as D (6 bases). The TCR comes from a man younger than 35 in good health. The CDR3 nucleotides read TGTGCCAGCAGCTCCCGACAGGACTATGGCTACACCTTC. It is translated as CASSSRQDYGYTF.